Below are 24 T cell receptor beta chains sequenced from a single sample in a study of blood T cells in healthy people across ages. Alongside a J-beta primer mix, a sample-barcoded 5' primer served in a second PCR lasting about 7 to 11 cycles. TCRdb independently ran MiXCR on the 5' RACE reads; one entry per CDR3 protein. Of 780,000 or so distinct CDR3 sequences in the sample, about 61% were seen once. Material: blood. All receptors come from a man aged 35 to 55 in good health.

The V call is TRBV6-2 or TRBV6-3, the J call TRBJ2-5, with D tentatively TRBD2 (6 bases). This CDR3 spans 14 amino acids. Germline V lookup: CDR1 MNHEY, CDR2 SVGEGT. V was clipped by 7 bases and J by 11 bases, with 23 bases between them. CDR3 sequence: CASNRDGGRNEQYF. DNA of the CDR3: TGTGCCAGCAATCGGGACGGGGGAAGGAATGAGCAGTACTTC.

The V and J genes are TRBV11-2 and TRBJ1-2; a weak D match, TRBD1 (6 bases). V was pared by 1 base and J by 2 bases, with 11 bases between. Germline values: CDR1 SGHAT, CDR2 FQNNGV. The CDR3 runs to 15 residues. CDR3 coding DNA: TGTGCCAGCAGCTTAGGTGGGGGGCAAAACTATGGCTACACCTTC. Translated: CASSLGGGQNYGYTF. Full variable domain (missing parts from reference TRBV11-2 and TRBJ1-2): EAGVAQSPRYKIIEKRQSVAFWCNPISGHATLYWYQQILGQGPKLLIQFQNNGVVDDSQLPKDRFSAERLKGVDSTLKIQPAKLEDSAVYLCASSLGGGQNYGYTFGSGTRLTVV.

The V call is TRBV7-9, the J call TRBJ2-1; D is possibly TRBD2 (5 bases). The CDR3 runs 15 residues. Germline lookup yields CDR1 SEHNR and CDR2 FQNEAQ (reference sequence). V gave up 3 bases and J gave up 3 bases, with 12 bases separating them. CDR3 protein: CASSFPREYYNEQFF. In DNA form, the CDR3 reads TGTGCCAGCAGCTTTCCTCGGGAATACTACAATGAGCAGTTCTTC.

The chain uses TRBV20-1 and TRBJ2-4, with 10 bases identical to TRBD1. The J call may be in error: the DNA end matches TRBJ2-7 better. CDR3 length: 15 residues. In germline, CDR1 is DFQATT, CDR2 SNEGSKA (reference sequence). The CDR3 DNA is TGCAGTGCCACCTACCTGGGACAGGGGAATTACGAGCAGTACTTC. Amino acids: CSATYLGQGNYEQYF.

The gene calls are TRBV11-2 and TRBJ2-1; possible D gene TRBD1, 5 bases. V was pared by 7 bases and J by 9 bases, with 13 bases between. The V gene's germline CDR1 is SGHAT and CDR2 FQNNGV. This CDR3 spans 12 amino acids. The CDR3 region has the DNA TGTGCCAGCAAGACCGCAGGGCCTGAGCAGTTCTTC. Protein sequence: CASKTAGPEQFF.

This clonotype came up once. The rearrangement joins TRBV27 to TRBJ1-1; D is undetermined. The V and J ends lost 3 bases and 2 bases respectively, with 10 bases between them. The germline gives CDR1 MNHEY, CDR2 SMNVEV (reference sequence). The CDR3 sequence is 14 residues long. CDR3 sequence reads: CASSLQNSNTEAFF. CDR3 in DNA: TGTGCCAGCAGTTTGCAGAACAGCAACACTGAAGCTTTCTTT.

J is TRBJ2-3 and V is TRBV28; perhaps D is TRBD1 or TRBD2 (6 bases each). The germline V and J ends were trimmed by 7 bases and 2 bases, with 22 bases remaining between them. The CDR3 is 17 amino acids. Germline V gene data show CDR1 as MDHEN and CDR2 as SYDVKM. CDR3 in DNA: TGTGCCAGCACCAAGGTCATGGGGGGCATACCCACAGATACGCAGTATTTT. Protein: CASTKVMGGIPTDTQYF. The full variable domain, with the rest looked up from reference TRBV28 and TRBJ2-3, is DVKVTQSSRYLVKRTGEKVFLECVQDMDHENMFWYRQDPGLGLRLIYFSYDVKMKEKGDIPEGYSVSREKKERFSLILESASTNQTSMYLCASTKVMGGIPTDTQYFGPGTRLTVL.

The V call is TRBV3-1, the J call TRBJ2-5; either TRBD1 or TRBD2 may fit D (5 bases each). V was cut by 0 bases and J by 1 base, with 9 bases left in between. The germline V gene has CDR1 LGHDT and CDR2 YNNKEL (reference sequence). The CDR3 length is 15 residues. CDR3 nucleotide sequence: TGTGCCAGCAGCCAAGAGGTGGGGGTCCAAGAGACCCAGTACTTC. It specifies CASSQEVGVQETQYF.

The V and J genes are TRBV7-9 and TRBJ2-1; 9 bases are a match to TRBD2. The end of the DNA fits TRBJ2-7 better, so the J call may be wrong. Germline CDR1 is SEHNR and CDR2 is FQNEAQ (reference sequence). The CDR3 is 15 amino acids. CDR3 nucleotides: TGTGCCAGCAGCCCCATGCGGGGGGGAGACAATGAGCAGTACTTC. It translates to CASSPMRGGDNEQYF.

The rearrangement joins TRBV4-3 to TRBJ2-5, with D perhaps TRBD1 (6 bases). The end of the DNA fits TRBJ2-4 better, so the J call may be wrong. This CDR3 has 15 residues. CDR1 is LGHNA, CDR2 YSLEER, per germline. DNA for the CDR3: TGCGCCAGCAGCCACACAACAGGGACCCAAAACATTCAGTACTTC. This translates into CASSHTTGTQNIQYF.

The chain is built from TRBV6-1 and TRBJ2-5; D possibly corresponds to TRBD1 (5 bases). Germline-derived CDR1 and CDR2 are MNHNS and SASEGT. The CDR3 sequence is 16 residues long. The V and J ends lost 4 bases and 11 bases respectively, with 26 bases between them. The CDR3 loop reads CASSAPVMTEGNEQYF. In DNA form, the CDR3 reads TGTGCCAGCAGTGCTCCCGTGATGACAGAAGGAAATGAGCAGTACTTC.

The chain couples TRBV25-1 to TRBJ1-1; the D gene is possibly TRBD1 (5 bases). Per the germline V gene, CDR1 is MGHDK and CDR2 is SYGVNS. Trimming stripped 6 bases from V and 6 bases from J, with 17 bases between. The CDR3 length is 14 residues. CDR3 amino acids: CASSTNRQFAEAFF. DNA for the CDR3: TGTGCCAGCAGCACAAATCGACAGTTCGCTGAAGCTTTCTTT.

A few counts support this clonotype. The chain is built from TRBV20-1 and TRBJ2-5, with D unresolved. The CDR3 is 14 residues long. V was trimmed by 2 bases and J by 4 bases, leaving 14 bases between them. CDR1 and CDR2 (germline): DFQATT, SNEGSKA (reference sequence). CDR3 nucleotides: TGCAGTGCTAGAAGCGACCCCTGGTCAGAGACCCAGTACTTC. Its translation: CSARSDPWSETQYF.

This clonotype was seen a few times. The chain carries TRBV3-1 and TRBJ2-5, with 10 bases aligning to TRBD2. The CDR3 consists of 16 residues. Germline CDR1 and CDR2: LGHDT and YNNKEL (reference sequence). Unmatched junction bases numbered 6, after V lost 0 bases and J lost 5 bases. CDR3 protein: CASSQDRLAGVETQYF. CDR3 nucleotides: TGTGCCAGCAGCCAAGACCGCCTAGCGGGGGTGGAGACCCAGTACTTC.

The CDR3 region has the DNA TGTGCCACGTCCACAATCATTAATGAAAAACTGTTTTTT. Amino acid sequence: CATSTIINEKLFF. The chain has TRBV27 and TRBJ1-4; D gene uncertain. This CDR3 is built from 13 residues. Germline V gives CDR1 MNHEY, CDR2 SMNVEV (reference sequence). The V and J ends lost 10 bases and 4 bases respectively, with 13 bases between them.

The CDR3 nucleotides are TGTGCCAGCAGTGTAGGATATGGTACCGGGGAGCTGTTTTTT. It is translated as CASSVGYGTGELFF. The chain links TRBV2 to TRBJ2-2, with D hard to call. The CDR3 has 14 amino acids. With 4 bases removed from V and 5 bases from J, the gap between germline ends came to 11 bases. From germline, CDR1 is SNHLY and CDR2 FYNNEI.

This clonotype occurred once. The chain combines TRBV5-5 with TRBJ2-5; TRBD2 might be the D (5 bases). Trimming cost V 9 bases and J 2 bases, with 26 bases left between them. The CDR3 sequence is 17 residues long. Germline loops: CDR1 SGHKS, CDR2 YYEKEE (reference sequence). For the CDR3, the DNA is TGTGCCAATAACGGGGTCCCGGTTGATTCACTTCAAGAGACCCAGTACTTC. Translated: CANNGVPVDSLQETQYF.

The sample holds a few counts of this clonotype. The V gene is TRBV5-1, the J gene TRBJ1-1; 8 bases match TRBD1. Germline CDR1 reads SGHRS; CDR2 reads YFSETQ. The J segment lost 1 base and the V segment lost 0 bases, leaving 8 bases of the junction unmatched. This CDR3 comprises 17 residues. The CDR3 protein is CASSLALTGEGNTEAFF. The CDR3 DNA reads as TGCGCCAGCAGCTTGGCTCTGACAGGGGAGGGGAACACTGAAGCTTTCTTT.

The chain employs TRBV7-6 and TRBJ2-3; TRBD2 aligns across 7 bases. The CDR3 sequence is 16 residues long. Trimming removed 1 base from V and 1 base from J; junction bases left unmatched: 5. CDR1 is SGHVS and CDR2 is FNYEAQ in the germline V gene. CDR3 residues: CASSLEIAGGTDTQYF. CDR3 sequence (DNA): TGTGCCAGCAGCTTAGAAATCGCGGGGGGCACAGATACGCAGTATTTT.

The rearrangement joins TRBV27 to TRBJ2-2, with D perhaps TRBD2 (5 bases). The germline V gene has CDR1 MNHEY and CDR2 SMNVEV (reference sequence). Trimming removed 5 bases from V and 6 bases from J, with 10 bases in between. The CDR3 consists of 13 residues. The CDR3 DNA is TGTGCCAGCAGTAGCACGCGGGCCGGGGAGCTGTTTTTT. Amino acid sequence: CASSSTRAGELFF.

The gene calls are TRBV9 and TRBJ1-3, with 8 bases lining up with TRBD1. The CDR3 is made up of 14 amino acids. Trimming removed 4 bases from V and 6 bases from J; junction bases left unmatched: 6. Germline loops: CDR1 SGDLS, CDR2 YYNGEE. The CDR3 nucleotides read TGTGCCAGCAGCTCTACAGGGGGAGCAAACACCATATATTTT. Amino acid sequence: CASSSTGGANTIYF.

A few counts support this clonotype. The rearrangement uses TRBV2 and TRBJ2-4; the D gene is possibly TRBD2 (6 bases). Trimming took 3 bases from V and 4 from J, leaving 10 bases between them. Germline V gene data show CDR1 as SNHLY and CDR2 as FYNNEI. This CDR3 comprises 14 residues. The CDR3 here is CASSEPGTKNIQYF. Here the CDR3 DNA reads TGTGCCAGCAGTGAGCCCGGGACTAAAAACATTCAGTACTTC.

The table lists this clonotype with many counts. V and J are TRBV6-5 and TRBJ2-1; 11 bases match TRBD1. This CDR3 has 15 amino acids. J lost 4 bases, V lost 7 bases, and 6 bases had no gene match. In germline, CDR1 is MNHEY, CDR2 SVGAGI. Here the CDR3 reads CASTPGTGGYNEQFF. The CDR3 nucleotides are TGTGCCAGCACCCCGGGGACAGGGGGGTACAATGAGCAGTTCTTC.

The chain is built from TRBV7-6 and TRBJ2-7, with 8 bases lining up with TRBD1. The assigned J gene may be wrong: the sequence end matches TRBJ2-5 better. This CDR3 is built from 13 residues. Germline lookup yields CDR1 SGHVS and CDR2 FNYEAQ. For the CDR3, the DNA is TGTGCCAGCAGCCGCGGGACAGGAGAGACCCAGTACTTC. Protein sequence: CASSRGTGETQYF.